In its sample, the clone carrying this TCR beta chain was seen many times. In TCRdb, the 5' RACE reads were re-called with MiXCR into one record per CDR3 protein. The sample consists of 350,000 to 400,000 distinct CDR3 sequences, 21% of them appearing once. This sample is drawn from a study of T-cell memory formation after mild COVID-19. Germline assignment: CDR1 KGHDR and CDR2 SFDVKD. The CDR3 loop spans 15 amino acids. With V trimmed by 9 bases and J by 4 bases, 11 bases remained unmatched. The receptor comes from an adult woman who had mild COVID-19 (a few samples of this study predate the infection). Cell type and time point are not known. The V call is TRBV24-1, the J call TRBJ2-1; 7 positions agree with TRBD1. The sequenced sample was PBMCs or a T cell subset sorted from them (not recorded which). CDR3 amino acids: CATRPGTDYYNEQFF. The CDR3 DNA is TGTGCCACCCGTCCCGGGACAGACTATTACAATGAGCAGTTCTTC.